One and the same sample provided the 4 T cell receptor beta chains below, sequenced in a study of technical replicates of blood from a handful of donors. Sequencing was performed with immunoSEQ multiplex PCR; in TCRdb, only in-frame clones are kept and a portion is missing. The table lists 67,000 or so clones, less than 97% of them singletons. The source material was T cells isolated from PBMCs. These receptors came from a human donor in good health.

The V gene is TRBV7-9, the J gene TRBJ2-5; 12 bases align to TRBD2. CDR1 is SEHNR, CDR2 FQNEAQ, per germline (reference sequence). The ends lost 5 bases at V and 0 bases at J; junction bases unmatched: 4. The CDR3 sequence is 16 residues long. In DNA form, the CDR3 reads TGTGCCAGCAGCCCTGGACTAGCGGGATACCAAGAGACCCAGTACTTC. Translation gives CASSPGLAGYQETQYF.

The gene calls are TRBV11-3 and TRBJ1-1; D is undetermined. The V and J ends lost 5 bases and 4 bases respectively, with 11 bases between them. The CDR3 extends over 13 amino acids. Germline V gene sequence: CDR1 SGHNT, CDR2 YENEEA. The CDR3 nucleotides read TGTGCCAGCAGCGGCGGGCAGGCCACTGAAGCTTTCTTT. It yields the protein CASSGGQATEAFF.

This clone was picked up one time. The chain joins TRBV19 to TRBJ1-2; D possibly corresponds to TRBD1 (6 bases). V was trimmed by 3 bases and J by 8 bases, leaving 10 bases between them. Germline values: CDR1 LNHDA, CDR2 SQIVND (reference sequence). The CDR3 runs 12 residues. The CDR3 sequence: CASSMDSHGYTF. In DNA, the CDR3 is TGTGCCAGTAGTATGGACAGTCACGGCTACACCTTC.

The chain carries TRBV29-1 and TRBJ2-3; D is perhaps TRBD2 (6 bases). CDR3 length: 13 residues. Germline loops: CDR1 SQVTM, CDR2 ANQGSEA. V lost 6 bases, J lost 0 bases, and 10 bases lay in between. As DNA, the CDR3 is TGCAGCGTGGCCGGGACTAGCACAGATACGCAGTATTTT. This codes for CSVAGTSTDTQYF.